A single sample is the source of the 19 T cell receptor beta chains below, sequenced in a study of T-cell memory formation after mild COVID-19. MiXCR, applied by TCRdb to the 5' RACE reads, yields one record per CDR3 protein. This table holds just over 350,000 distinct CDR3 sequences, 13% to 15% found once. The specimen was PBMCs or a T cell subset sorted from them (not recorded which). All receptors derive from a man between 18 and 29 years old who had mild COVID-19 (a few samples of this study predate the infection). Cell type and time point are not known.

This clonotype appeared many times. The chain links TRBV12-3 or TRBV12-4 to TRBJ2-3, with D maybe TRBD1 (6 bases). The length of the CDR3 is 14 residues. Trimming cost V 8 bases and J 8 bases, with 20 bases left between them. The CDR3 DNA follows: TGTGCCAGCGCAACAGGGTCTGGGATAGGTACGCAGTATTTT. Its translation: CASATGSGIGTQYF.

The chain combines TRBV5-1 with TRBJ2-3; 11 bases agree with TRBD2. The germline V gene encodes CDR1 SGHRS and CDR2 YFSETQ. This CDR3 region has 17 residues. V lost 4 bases, J lost 4 bases, and 11 bases stayed unmatched. In DNA, the CDR3 is TGCGCCAGCAGCAAATACCTTAGCGGGGGGGCCGCAGATACGCAGTATTTT. It yields the protein CASSKYLSGGAADTQYF.

The V gene is TRBV3-1, the J gene TRBJ2-5; weak D call: TRBD2 (6 bases). Germline V gene data show CDR1 as LGHDT and CDR2 as YNNKEL (reference sequence). V was trimmed by 4 bases and J by 5 bases, leaving 11 bases between them. The length of the CDR3 is 13 residues. The CDR3 DNA reads as TGTGCCAGCAGCCGGACGGCGGGGGAGACCCAGTACTTC. Translated, it gives CASSRTAGETQYF.

The sample holds a few counts of this clonotype. This sequence joins TRBV12-3 or TRBV12-4 and TRBJ2-7; D gene unclear. The CDR3 runs 14 residues. The germline V and J ends were trimmed by 3 bases and 3 bases, with 12 bases remaining between them. The CDR3 nucleotides are TGTGCCAGCAGTTTTGATGGGAACCTCTACGAGCAGTACTTC. This gives the protein CASSFDGNLYEQYF.

The J gene is TRBJ1-1, the V gene TRBV27; maybe TRBD1 (5 bases). This CDR3 spans 15 amino acids. The germline V gene has CDR1 MNHEY and CDR2 SMNVEV (reference sequence). Trimming pared 0 bases from V and 8 bases from J, leaving 16 bases between. The DNA of the CDR3 is TGTGCCAGCAGTTTATCCTGGGACGCCAACGGGGAAGCTTTCTTT. It yields the protein CASSLSWDANGEAFF.

This clonotype was observed a handful of times. The chain uses TRBV9 and TRBJ1-2, with TRBD1 identical over 11 bases. V lost 3 bases and J lost 13; bases outside the gene matches: 14. The CDR3 has 15 residues. The germline V gene encodes CDR1 SGDLS and CDR2 YYNGEE. The CDR3 bases are TGTGCCAGCAGCGCCGGGACAGGGGGACACCTTCGAAGCACCTTC. Translation gives CASSAGTGGHLRSTF.

The CDR3 nucleotides read TGTGCCAGCAGCCTCCCCGGCAATTCACCCCTCCACTTT. Encoded protein: CASSLPGNSPLHF. This sequence joins TRBV13 and TRBJ1-6; D is undetermined. The germline gives CDR1 PRHDT, CDR2 FYEKMQ (reference sequence). The CDR3 runs to 13 residues. Between the trimmed V and J ends, which lost 5 bases and 7 bases, there was a span of 9 bases.

This clonotype appeared many times. This CDR3 is CSARQTLNTEAFF. The CDR3 DNA follows: TGCAGTGCTAGACAAACACTGAACACTGAAGCTTTCTTT. The chain recombines TRBV20-1 with TRBJ1-1; D is unclear. Trimming took off 2 bases at V and 0 bases at J, with 7 bases between the two ends. The CDR3 covers 13 residues. Germline CDR1 is DFQATT and CDR2 is SNEGSKA (reference sequence).

This clonotype was seen a few times. This chain joins TRBV27 and TRBJ2-1; possible D gene TRBD2, 7 bases. The CDR3 has 18 residues. CDR1 and CDR2 from the germline V gene are MNHEY and SMNVEV (reference sequence). V lost 3 bases and J lost 0, with 18 bases in between. The CDR3 reads CASSFFFRGAISYNEQFF. For the CDR3, the DNA is TGTGCCAGCAGTTTTTTTTTCCGGGGGGCGATCTCCTACAATGAGCAGTTCTTC.

The chain carries TRBV9 and TRBJ2-1; D could derive from TRBD1 or TRBD2 (5 bases each). Trimming left V 2 bases short and J 0 bases short, with 6 bases between. This CDR3 spans 14 amino acids. Germline lookup yields CDR1 SGDLS and CDR2 YYNGEE. In DNA form, the CDR3 reads TGTGCCAGCAGCGTGGGGGACTCCTACAATGAGCAGTTCTTC. Encoded protein: CASSVGDSYNEQFF.

This clonotype showed up many times. The V gene is TRBV28, the J gene TRBJ2-3; D possibly corresponds to TRBD2 (6 bases). Per germline, CDR1 MDHEN and CDR2 SYDVKM. Trimming took off 5 bases at V and 8 bases at J, with 23 bases between the two ends. The CDR3 length is 16 residues. CDR3 loop: CASSPPGVRSPGTQYF. The CDR3 DNA sequence: TGTGCCAGCAGTCCCCCGGGAGTACGAAGTCCGGGTACGCAGTATTTT. The full variable domain, its missing parts supplied by reference TRBV28 and TRBJ2-3, is DVKVTQSSRYLVKRTGEKVFLECVQDMDHENMFWYRQDPGLGLRLIYFSYDVKMKEKGDIPEGYSVSREKKERFSLILESASTNQTSMYLCASSPPGVRSPGTQYFGPGTRLTVL.

This clonotype was counted many times. The V gene is TRBV5-1, the J gene TRBJ2-2, with D unclear. V was clipped by 4 bases and J by 2 bases, with 9 bases between them. The CDR3 length is 14 residues. Germline loops: CDR1 SGHRS, CDR2 YFSETQ. CDR3 bases: TGCGCCAGCAGCCCCAGAACAAACACCGGGGAGCTGTTTTTT. Its translation is CASSPRTNTGELFF. The variable domain in full, completed from reference TRBV5-1 and TRBJ2-2, reads KAGVTQTPRYLIKTRGQQVTLSCSPISGHRSVSWYQQTPGQGLQFLFEYFSETQRNKGNFPGRFSGRQFSNSRSEMNVSTLELGDSALYLCASSPRTNTGELFFGEGSRLTVL.

The sample holds many counts of this clonotype. As DNA, the CDR3 is TGTGCCAGCAGTTTGAGGCTAGCGGGGAGTGAGCAGTTCTTC. Its protein product is CASSLRLAGSEQFF. V and J are TRBV12-3 or TRBV12-4 and TRBJ2-1; 9 bases are a match to TRBD2. The CDR3 is made up of 14 amino acids. The V segment lost 3 bases and the J segment 9 bases; nucleotides outside the gene matches: 6.

This clonotype has more than one count but fewer than ten. The V call is TRBV7-2, the J call TRBJ2-7; tentatively, D is TRBD1 or TRBD2 (5 bases each). The CDR3 consists of 13 residues. Per the germline V gene, CDR1 is SGHTA and CDR2 is FQGNSA. Trimming cost V 5 bases and J 0 bases, with 8 bases left between them. The CDR3, as DNA: TGTGCCAGCAGCCGGGACGACTCCTACGAGCAGTACTTC. As protein: CASSRDDSYEQYF.

This chain connects TRBV6-1 to TRBJ2-6; tentative D call: TRBD1 (5 bases). Germline V gene data show CDR1 as MNHNS and CDR2 as SASEGT. This CDR3 spans 16 amino acids. V gave up 1 base and J gave up 2 bases, with 9 bases separating them. CDR3: CASSEDETAGANVLTF. DNA of the CDR3: TGTGCCAGCAGTGAAGACGAGACAGCTGGGGCCAACGTCCTGACTTTC.

The CDR3 nucleotides are TGTGCCAGCTCCGGGACAGGGTCGGACATTCAGTACTTC. Translating gives CASSGTGSDIQYF. The J gene is TRBJ2-4, the V gene TRBV18; 9 nucleotides align to TRBD1. The V gene's germline CDR1 is KGHSH and CDR2 LQKENI. The CDR3 has 13 amino acids. V lost 6 bases and J lost 8; bases outside the gene matches: 5. The variable domain in full, completed from reference TRBV18 and TRBJ2-4, reads NAGVMQNPRHLVRRRGQEARLRCSPMKGHSHVYWYRQLPEEGLKFMVYLQKENIIDESGMPKERFSAEFPKEGPSILRIQQVVRGDSAAYFCASSGTGSDIQYFGAGTRLSVL.

This clonotype was recorded at least ten times. The chain employs TRBV12-3 or TRBV12-4 and TRBJ1-5; possible D gene TRBD1, 6 bases. V was shortened by 5 bases and J by 8 bases, with 16 bases between the two germline ends. The CDR3 runs to 14 residues. CDR3 DNA sequence: TGTGCCAGCAGTCAGAACAGGGCCCATGAGCCCCAGCATTTT. It is translated as CASSQNRAHEPQHF.

The chain has TRBV20-1 and TRBJ2-2, with D unresolved. Germline lookup yields CDR1 DFQATT and CDR2 SNEGSKA (reference sequence). The CDR3 sequence is 12 residues long. The ends were cut back, 7 bases at V and 3 bases at J, with 9 bases in the middle. The CDR3 region is CSVRGDTGELFF. Here the CDR3 DNA reads TGCAGTGTACGTGGAGACACCGGGGAGCTGTTTTTT.

This clonotype was seen repeatedly, ten times or more. J is TRBJ2-1 and V is TRBV20-1; D is uncertain. The germline CDR1 and CDR2 sequences are DFQATT and SNEGSKA (reference sequence). The ends were cut back, 2 bases at V and 9 bases at J, with 2 bases in the middle. The CDR3 is made up of 9 amino acids. The CDR3 spells CSARSEQFF. CDR3 nucleotides: TGCAGTGCTAGAAGTGAGCAGTTCTTC.